A few counts support the clone carrying this T cell receptor beta chain. The antigen remains undetermined. This sample was included in a study of beta chain features in type 1 diabetes. The study's findings and limits: Although PCR might favor shorter templates, it would do so equally in patients and controls. The naive, central memory and Treg TCRB repertoires looked more alike in patients than they did in healthy donors. Diminished insertions and augmented deletions at VDJ junctions characterized type 1 diabetes patients. Shortening of TCRB CDR3s, moderate but significant, appeared in all four CD4+ subsets of Type 1 diabetes patients.

Germline assignment: CDR1 SGHNT and CDR2 YYREEE (reference sequence). The CDR3 is 14 amino acids. Germline trimming cut 7 bases from V and 3 bases from J; bases unmatched to any gene: 9. Every bit of the isolated RNA underwent reverse transcription, so sequencing read expressed TCRB transcripts. TCRdb keeps only in-frame clones here, not all; method: immunoSEQ multiplex PCR. The profile shows 40,000 to 45,000 clones, around 50% of them singletons. The clonotype comes from a young woman in good health. Sequencing was done on a sample of Tregs from blood. The V and J genes are TRBV5-4 and TRBJ2-7; 8 positions agree with TRBD2. The CDR3, as DNA: TGTGCCAGCCACAGCCGGCTAGCGGGCTACGAGCAGTACTTC. It codes for CASHSRLAGYEQYF.